Listed below are T cell receptor beta chains from one sample, sequenced in a study of T cells in tuberculosis. Sequenced by immunoSEQ multiplex PCR; TCRdb stores in-frame clones only, minus some. The data show more than 20,000 clones, around 85% seen once. Sample: PBMCs, taken at tuberculosis diagnosis. These receptors were obtained from an adult with tuberculosis. Each CDR3 is given with its conserved first and last residue. The D gene is left open where the match is weak. Only part of the rows carry a size: once, few, many, or a class if the clone is expanded.

v_gene	d_gene	abundance	j_gene	CDR3nt	CDR3aa
TRBV7-6	.	.	TRBJ1-1	TGTGCCAGCAGCTTATACAGGGATACTGAAGCTTTCTTT	CASSLYRDTEAFF
TRBV2	.	.	TRBJ2-1	TGTGCCACTCTTAGGGGGGAGGGCCCCTACAATGAGCAGTTCTTC	CATLRGEGPYNEQFF
TRBV11-2	TRBD1	.	TRBJ1-6	TGTGCCAGCAGCTCGACAGGGGACGGATCACCCCTCCACTTT	CASSSTGDGSPLHF
TRBV9	.	.	TRBJ2-7	TGTGCCAGCAGCGTAGTAATGTTATCCTCCTACGAGCAGTACTTC	CASSVVMLSSYEQYF
TRBV14	.	.	TRBJ1-1	TGTGCCAGCAGCCAAGCACAGCAGAACACTGAAGCTTTCTTT	CASSQAQQNTEAFF
TRBV7-6	TRBD1	.	TRBJ2-6	TGTGCCAGCAGCTTCAGGGACAGGGGGCACGGGGCCAACGTCCTGACTTTC	CASSFRDRGHGANVLTF
TRBV6-5	.	.	TRBJ1-1	TGTGCCAGCAGTTTTTCCGCGACTTGGACTGAAGCTTTCTTT	CASSFSATWTEAFF
TRBV11-3	.	few	TRBJ2-7	TGTGCCAGCAGCCACCACGTAGGCAGGGACAACGAGCAGTACTTC	CASSHHVGRDNEQYF
TRBV30	.	.	TRBJ2-7	TGTGCCTGGAGTGGACTCACAGGGAATCCCTACGAGCAGTACTTC	CAWSGLTGNPYEQYF
TRBV15	.	.	TRBJ1-5	TGTGCCACTCGCCTTCATACGGGACATATCCTTGAAAATCAGCCCCAGCATTTT	CATRLHTGHILENQPQHF
TRBV20-1	.	.	TRBJ2-4	TGCAGCTGCGAGGCCAAAAACATTCAGTACTTC	CSCEAKNIQYF
TRBV5-4	.	.	TRBJ1-1	TGTGCCAGCAGCTTCGAACAATTTGACACTGAAGCTTTCTTT	CASSFEQFDTEAFF